The clone carrying this T cell receptor (beta chain) was observed a few times. Its antigen is not identified. This specimen comes from a study of T cells in Graves' hyperthyroidism and ophthalmopathy. Study conclusions and caveats: Most thyroid clonotypes expanded above 0.001 appeared in blood too.

Amplification targeted TCR beta CDR3 regions from RNA transcripts. During a first-round RT-PCR of the TCR CDR3, the HTBI primer set was used. TCRdb re-called the multiplex PCR reads with MiXCR, one entry per CDR3 protein. The sample consists of 650,000 to 750,000 distinct CDR3 sequences, 14% of them appearing once. The CDR3 length is 14 residues. V lost 1 base to trimming and J lost 7 bases, with 11 bases between them. Germline V gene sequence: CDR1 MNHEY, CDR2 SVGEGT. Stable Graves' hyperthyroidism denoted no ophthalmopathy progression over 18 months. Orbital computed tomography and thyroid ultrasound, together with serum TRAb and thyroxine and clinical symptoms, were used for diagnoses.

Input material: blood. The J gene is TRBJ2-1, the V gene TRBV6-2 or TRBV6-3, with D possibly being TRBD1 (6 bases). The source of this sequence is a woman aged 18-29 years with Graves' hyperthyroidism. CDR3 DNA: TGTGCCAGCAGTTACTGGGGGCGGTTAAATGAGCAGTTCTTC. It encodes CASSYWGRLNEQFF.